The 15 T cell receptor beta chains reported below all come from one sample, sequenced in a study of T cells in localized non-small cell lung cancer. Profiled with immunoSEQ multiplex PCR; TCRdb holds only in-frame clones, not every one. The table includes 45,000 to 50,000 clones, around 86% detected once. The source was PBMCs, collected before any cancer treatment. Receptors originate from a man between 40 and 70 years old with stage II lung adenocarcinoma.

The chain uses TRBV5-6 and TRBJ2-2, with D perhaps matching TRBD1 (6 bases). The V end was cut by 4 bases, the J end by 6 bases, with 10 bases between. Germline CDR1 and CDR2: SGHDT and YYEEEE. This CDR3 is built from 13 residues. CDR3 sequence: CASSLGGAGELFF. In DNA, the CDR3 is TGTGCCAGCAGCCTAGGGGGAGCCGGGGAGCTGTTTTTT.

V gene TRBV19 combines with J gene TRBJ1-2; D is unresolved. The germline CDR1 and CDR2 sequences are LNHDA and SQIVND (reference sequence). The CDR3 covers 17 residues. Trimming shortened V by 8 bases and J by 5 bases, and 27 bases separated the two germline ends. The CDR3 reads CASSSFPSGLVQYGYTF. DNA for the CDR3: TGTGCCAGTTCGAGTTTCCCCAGTGGGCTGGTACAGTATGGCTACACCTTC.

The V gene is TRBV10-3, the J gene TRBJ1-2; D unresolved. The CDR3 contains 11 residues. Trimming left V 1 base short and J 8 bases short, with 5 bases between. Germline V gives CDR1 ENHRY, CDR2 SYGVKD. The CDR3 coding sequence is TGTGCCATCAGTGAGTTAGGGGGCTACACCTTC. This codes for CAISELGGYTF.

This clone was seen a single time. The genes are TRBV6-1 and TRBJ1-1; D is uncertain. The V end was cut by 6 bases, the J end by 3 bases, with 11 bases between. The CDR3 spans 13 residues. Per germline, CDR1 MNHNS and CDR2 SASEGT. CDR3 sequence (DNA): TGTGCCAGCAGAGTACAAGGGCACACTGAAGCTTTCTTT. Its translation is CASRVQGHTEAFF.

The rearrangement uses TRBV18 and TRBJ1-4; D is undetermined. The V and J ends lost 3 bases and 7 bases respectively, with 15 bases between them. The CDR3 sequence is 15 residues long. Germline-derived CDR1 and CDR2 are KGHSH and LQKENI. CDR3 amino acids: CASSPSRALGEKLFF. DNA for the CDR3: TGTGCCAGCTCACCGTCCAGAGCCCTTGGTGAAAAACTGTTTTTT.

The chain couples TRBV5-4 to TRBJ2-2; D may be TRBD1 or TRBD2 (5 bases each). Germline V gene lookup returns CDR1 SGHNT and CDR2 YYREEE (reference sequence). V was pared by 6 bases and J by 3 bases, with 12 bases between. This CDR3 is built from 14 residues. The DNA for the CDR3 is TGTGCCAGCACCTCGCAGGGAGACACCGGGGAGCTGTTTTTT. It translates to CASTSQGDTGELFF. Full variable domain (outside the CDR3, taken from reference TRBV5-4 and TRBJ2-2): ETGVTQSPTHLIKTRGQQVTLRCSSQSGHNTVSWYQQALGQGPQFIFQYYREEENGRGNFPPRFSGLQFPNYSSELNVNALELDDSALYLCASTSQGDTGELFFGEGSRLTVL.

The V and J genes are TRBV4-1 and TRBJ1-4; D not resolved. Germline CDR1 MGHRA, CDR2 YSYEKL. The CDR3 spans 12 residues. Between the trimmed V and J ends, which lost 0 bases and 7 bases, there was a span of 3 bases. The chain's CDR3 is CASSQEGEKLFF. In DNA, the CDR3 is TGCGCCAGCAGCCAAGAAGGTGAAAAACTGTTTTTT.

This chain uses TRBV6-1 with TRBJ2-1; the match to TRBD2 covers 13 bases. The CDR3 loop spans 14 amino acids. Germline CDR1 is MNHNS and CDR2 is SASEGT. The J segment lost 9 bases and the V segment lost 5 bases, leaving 4 bases of the junction unmatched. CDR3 sequence (DNA): TGTGCCAGCAGTCCGGGACTAGCGGGGTTTGAGCAGTTCTTC. Its protein is CASSPGLAGFEQFF.

The chain has TRBV6-6 and TRBJ2-7, with 9 bases lining up with TRBD1. The germline CDR1 and CDR2 sequences are MNHNY and SVGAGI (reference sequence). V was clipped by 0 bases and J by 10 bases; unmatched bases: 10. The CDR3 has 15 amino acids. CDR3 coding DNA: TGTGCCAGCAGTTACTCCCCCGGGACAGGGTCTGAACAGTACGTC. Its protein product is CASSYSPGTGSEQYV.

The chain combines TRBV19 with TRBJ1-3; 10 bases match TRBD1. CDR3 length: 16 amino acids. Germline V gene lookup returns CDR1 LNHDA and CDR2 SQIVND (reference sequence). V lost 3 bases to trimming and J lost 1 base; unmatched junction nucleotides: 3. CDR3 in amino acids: CASSMGQGLSGNTIYF. Here the CDR3 DNA reads TGTGCCAGTAGTATGGGACAGGGGCTGTCTGGAAACACCATATATTTT.

This clone was detected once. The chain employs TRBV6-1 and TRBJ2-3; D unclear. This CDR3 has 13 amino acids. Germline values: CDR1 MNHNS, CDR2 SASEGT. V was shortened by 4 bases and J by 5 bases, with 10 bases between the two germline ends. CDR3 sequence (DNA): TGTGCCAGCAGTGCGGGCCAGATAGATACGCAGTATTTT. Amino acid sequence: CASSAGQIDTQYF.

This chain joins TRBV18 and TRBJ2-2; 9 bases are a match to TRBD1. V lost 2 bases and J lost 1; bases outside the gene matches: 2. This CDR3 region has 16 residues. Germline-derived CDR1 and CDR2 are KGHSH and LQKENI. CDR3 amino acids: CASSPETGGNTGELFF. The DNA for the CDR3 is TGTGCCAGCTCACCAGAGACAGGGGGGAACACCGGGGAGCTGTTTTTT.

The rearrangement links TRBV5-1 to TRBJ2-2; D is perhaps TRBD2 (7 bases). The CDR3 is 16 amino acids. V was shortened by 0 bases and J by 6 bases, with 15 bases between the two germline ends. The germline CDR1 and CDR2 sequences are SGHRS and YFSETQ. Here the CDR3 reads CASSLVAGAKAGELFF. CDR3 sequence (DNA): TGCGCCAGCAGCTTGGTTGCGGGGGCAAAAGCCGGGGAGCTGTTTTTT.

As for this clone: The DNA is left out, because the CDR3 cannot be placed on it with certainty; the CDR3 is given as TCRdb lists it. This chain uses TRBV23-1 with TRBJ1-4; the listed D gene, TRBD1, was not tested against the DNA. TRBV23-1 is reported as an ORF; its role is uncertain. The CDR3 is made up of 23 amino acids, end residues included. This CDR3 is CASSQSSKGLMKNCFLAEEKLFF.

The V gene is TRBV9, the J gene TRBJ2-3; a weak D match, TRBD1 (6 bases). Germline V gives CDR1 SGDLS, CDR2 YYNGEE. V shed 2 bases and J shed 0 bases, with 10 bases lying between them. CDR3 length equals 15 residues. The CDR3 loop is CASSVQDSSTDTQYF. The DNA for the CDR3 is TGTGCCAGCAGCGTTCAGGACAGCAGCACAGATACGCAGTATTTT. Drawing the rest from reference TRBV9 and TRBJ2-3, the complete variable domain is DSGVTQTPKHLITATGQRVTLRCSPRSGDLSVYWYQQSLDQGLQFLIQYYNGEERAKGNILERFSAQQFPDLHSELNLSSLELGDSALYFCASSVQDSSTDTQYFGPGTRLTVL.